These 25 T cell receptor beta chains were sequenced from one sample in a study of Ad26.COV2.S vaccination and SARS-CoV-2 variants. The treatment denotes: roughly 18 received Ad26.COV2.S at low or high dose, single or two shots; five or six received placebo; per-sample allocation not given. Specimens were obtained on day 63 following the first vaccine or placebo injection. Assay: immunoSEQ multiplex PCR; the TCRdb copy retains only in-frame clones and omits some. The sample has hundreds of thousands of clones, approximately 88% seen once. The sequenced sample was peripheral blood, obtained in a trial of Ad26.COV2.S vaccine versus placebo. Receptors originate from a person between 18 and 65 years old who received the Ad26.COV2.S COVID-19 vaccine or a placebo.

The chain couples TRBV7-2 to TRBJ1-5, with 9 bases lining up with TRBD1. The CDR3 extends over 15 amino acids. The ends lost 5 bases at V and 6 bases at J; junction bases unmatched: 8. CDR1 is SGHTA, CDR2 FQGNSA, per germline. The CDR3 region has the DNA TGTGCCAGCAGCCGGGACAGGGTCTTTGGTCAGCCCCAGCATTTT. Protein: CASSRDRVFGQPQHF.

This clone was picked up a small number of times. V is TRBV5-1 and J is TRBJ2-1; tentative D call: TRBD1 (6 bases). This CDR3 spans 12 amino acids. Germline CDR1 and CDR2: SGHRS and YFSETQ. V gave up 4 bases and J gave up 9 bases, with 11 bases separating them. This CDR3 is CASSPQGLEQFF. CDR3 DNA: TGCGCCAGCAGCCCGCAGGGGCTTGAGCAGTTCTTC.

The genes are TRBV21-1 and TRBJ2-7; whether TRBD1, the table's D call, matches the DNA was not checked. TRBV21-1 has pseudogene status. CDR3 length: 14 residues. The CDR3 loop reads CASSKGPSSYEQYF. The CDR3 region has the DNA TGTGCCAGCAGCAAAGGCCCCAGCTCCTACGAGCAGTACTTC.

The chain uses TRBV7-2 and TRBJ2-5; 9 bases are a match to TRBD2. Looked up from germline, CDR1 is SGHTA and CDR2 is FQGNSA. This CDR3 contains 16 residues. The junction had 7 bases not matched to a gene; V was cut back by 0 bases and J by 5 bases. The CDR3 region is CASSLAGSGSYETQYF. The CDR3 DNA follows: TGTGCCAGCAGCTTAGCGGGTAGCGGGAGTTACGAGACCCAGTACTTC. Full variable domain (rest looked up from reference TRBV7-2 and TRBJ2-5): GAGVSQSPSNKVTEKGKDVELRCDPISGHTALYWYRQSLGQGLEFLIYFQGNSAPDKSGLPSDRFSAERTGGSVSTLTIQRTQQEDSAVYLCASSLAGSGSYETQYFGPGTRLLVL.

The chain carries TRBV10-3 and TRBJ2-5; a possible D gene is TRBD2 (5 bases). Trimming shortened V by 3 bases and J by 6 bases, and 14 bases separated the two germline ends. This CDR3 is 14 amino acids long. From germline, CDR1 is ENHRY and CDR2 SYGVKD. CDR3 sequence: CAISESAERKTQYF. The CDR3, as DNA: TGTGCCATCAGTGAATCAGCGGAGAGGAAGACCCAGTACTTC.

This chain uses TRBV7-9 with TRBJ1-1; D call uncertain. Trimming shortened V by 2 bases and J by 11 bases, and 12 bases separated the two germline ends. Germline lookup yields CDR1 SEHNR and CDR2 FQNEAQ (reference sequence). The CDR3 consists of 12 residues. CDR3 nucleotide sequence: TGTGCCAGCAGCTTATCGGATCTACAGGCTTTCTTT. It is translated as CASSLSDLQAFF.

The chain employs TRBV5-8 and TRBJ2-4; 8 bases are shared with TRBD1. V trimming: 7 bases; J trimming: 7 bases; junction bases outside the gene matches: 10. Germline V gene lookup returns CDR1 SGHTS and CDR2 YDEGEE. The CDR3 is made up of 14 amino acids. CDR3 sequence reads: CASLLYRGRNIQYF. CDR3 sequence (DNA): TGTGCCAGCTTACTCTACAGGGGGAGGAACATTCAGTACTTC.

The genes are TRBV6-6 and TRBJ1-2, with 7 bases identical to TRBD1. In germline, CDR1 is MNHNY, CDR2 SVGAGI (reference sequence). The CDR3 is 13 residues long. V shed 6 bases, J shed 3 bases, and the junction held 4 bases outside the gene matches. For the CDR3, the DNA is TGTGCCAGCAGCCGGGACAGATACTATGGCTACACCTTC. Its protein product is CASSRDRYYGYTF.

The rearrangement joins TRBV6-6 to TRBJ2-1; 9 bases map to TRBD2. J lost 3 bases, V lost 4 bases, and 4 bases had no gene match. The CDR3 covers 15 residues. Germline CDR1 and CDR2: MNHNY and SVGAGI (reference sequence). The DNA of the CDR3 is TGTGCCAGCAGTTTAGCGGGAGCCAGCTACAATGAGCAGTTCTTC. Translating it yields CASSLAGASYNEQFF.

This sequence joins TRBV2 and TRBJ2-7, with D perhaps matching TRBD1 (5 bases). The CDR3 has 16 amino acids. V was shortened by 7 bases and J by 2 bases, with 21 bases between the two germline ends. Germline values: CDR1 SNHLY, CDR2 FYNNEI. CDR3 loop: CASKGEDGQAAYEQYF. The CDR3 coding sequence is TGTGCCAGCAAGGGTGAAGATGGACAAGCCGCCTACGAGCAGTACTTC.

This clone was seen a single time. The gene calls are TRBV30 and TRBJ2-1, with 11 positions matching TRBD2. The CDR3 consists of 15 residues. The ends lost 4 bases at V and 6 bases at J; junction bases unmatched: 8. CDR1 and CDR2 from the germline V gene are GTSNPN and SVGIG (reference sequence). Here the CDR3 DNA reads TGTGCCTGGACCAATAGCGGGAGGGCCTCCAATGAGCAGTTCTTC. This codes for CAWTNSGRASNEQFF.

This clone has only one observation. The chain joins TRBV10-3 to TRBJ2-1; D is possibly TRBD2 (6 bases). The CDR3 runs 14 residues. Germline lookup yields CDR1 ENHRY and CDR2 SYGVKD. V shed 3 bases and J shed 4 bases, with 10 bases lying between them. CDR3 region: CAISDIAGYNEQFF. Written as DNA, the CDR3 is TGTGCCATCAGTGATATTGCGGGGTACAATGAGCAGTTCTTC.

The V call is TRBV13, the J call TRBJ2-7, with no clear D. The CDR3 spans 15 residues. Trimming shortened V by 5 bases and J by 3 bases, and 17 bases separated the two germline ends. Germline CDR1 PRHDT, CDR2 FYEKMQ (reference sequence). CDR3: CASSPWALGSYEQYF. The CDR3 DNA reads TGTGCCAGCAGCCCCTGGGCCCTAGGTAGCTACGAGCAGTACTTC.

The rearrangement uses TRBV6-6 and TRBJ2-5, with D perhaps TRBD1 or TRBD2 (5 bases each). V was cut by 5 bases and J by 0 bases, with 16 bases left in between. Germline-derived CDR1 and CDR2 are MNHNY and SVGAGI (reference sequence). The CDR3 contains 16 residues. The CDR3 region is CASSPGRTTNQETQYF. The CDR3 nucleotides are TGTGCCAGCAGTCCGGGACGGACAACTAACCAAGAGACCCAGTACTTC.

The chain employs TRBV20-1 and TRBJ2-7; the D gene is possibly TRBD1 (6 bases). The germline gives CDR1 DFQATT, CDR2 SNEGSKA (reference sequence). This CDR3 comprises 13 residues. Trimming stripped 3 bases from V and 3 bases from J, with 12 bases between. Here the CDR3 reads CSASDRSYYEQYF. Here the CDR3 DNA reads TGCAGTGCTAGTGACAGGTCCTACTACGAGCAGTACTTC.

The rearrangement links TRBV7-2 to TRBJ2-7, with D tentatively TRBD2 (6 bases). V lost 5 bases and J 3 bases, leaving 14 bases between the germline ends. CDR1 and CDR2 (germline): SGHTA, FQGNSA. The CDR3 sequence is 14 residues long. This CDR3 is CASSRGAGIYEQYF. CDR3 sequence (DNA): TGTGCCAGCAGCCGCGGGGCAGGGATCTACGAGCAGTACTTC. The whole variable domain, remainder taken from reference TRBV7-2 and TRBJ2-7, is GAGVSQSPSNKVTEKGKDVELRCDPISGHTALYWYRQSLGQGLEFLIYFQGNSAPDKSGLPSDRFSAERTGGSVSTLTIQRTQQEDSAVYLCASSRGAGIYEQYFGPGTRLTVT.

The chain has TRBV6-2 or TRBV6-3 and TRBJ1-3; no definite D call. The CDR3 loop spans 15 amino acids. The germline V and J ends were trimmed by 6 bases and 0 bases, with 12 bases remaining between them. Germline CDR1 MNHEY, CDR2 SVGEGT. The CDR3 coding sequence is TGTGCCAGCAGCAGACCTCAGGTCTCTGGAAACACCATATATTTT. Protein sequence: CASSRPQVSGNTIYF.

The rearrangement links TRBV5-4 to TRBJ1-3; TRBD1 agrees at 9 bases. This CDR3 has 16 residues. J lost 1 base, V lost 4 bases, and 6 bases had no gene match. Germline CDR1 and CDR2: SGHNT and YYREEE (reference sequence). Here the CDR3 reads CASSPGQGKSGNTIYF. CDR3 DNA sequence: TGTGCCAGCAGCCCCGGACAGGGGAAATCTGGAAACACCATATATTTT.

The chain employs TRBV7-9 and TRBJ2-2; tentatively, D is TRBD2 (5 bases). The CDR3 runs 15 residues. V lost 10 bases and J lost 2, with 17 bases in between. CDR1 and CDR2 from the germline V gene are SEHNR and FQNEAQ (reference sequence). In nucleotides, the CDR3 is TGTGCCACGATGGGTACGGGGAGAAACACCGGGGAGCTGTTTTTT. Translating it yields CATMGTGRNTGELFF.

The J gene is TRBJ2-5, the V gene TRBV3-1 (or the pseudogene TRBV3-2); tentative D call: TRBD1 (6 bases). V was pared by 4 bases and J by 5 bases, with 17 bases between. The CDR3 has 15 residues. CDR1 LGHDT and CDR2 YNNKEL come from the germline V gene (reference sequence). CDR3 sequence (DNA): TGTGCCAGCAGCCTATGGGCCCATAGGGGGGAGACCCAGTACTTC. It encodes CASSLWAHRGETQYF.

This chain connects TRBV6-5 to TRBJ1-3; D not resolved. Germline CDR1 MNHEY, CDR2 SVGAGI. The CDR3 is made up of 14 amino acids. Trimming pared 0 bases from V and 0 bases from J, leaving 3 bases between. CDR3 nucleotides: TGTGCCAGCAGTTACTCTGACTCTGGAAACACCATATATTTT. This codes for CASSYSDSGNTIYF.

The chain uses TRBV11-2 and TRBJ2-1; weak D call: TRBD1 (5 bases). CDR3 length: 15 residues. V was shortened by 8 bases and J by 0 bases, with 14 bases between the two germline ends. Germline-derived CDR1 and CDR2 are SGHAT and FQNNGV. DNA for the CDR3: TGTGCCAGCTCAAAAGGGGTAACCTCCTACAATGAGCAGTTCTTC. Translated, it gives CASSKGVTSYNEQFF.

The chain is built from TRBV27 and TRBJ1-5; tentatively, D is TRBD1 (6 bases). From germline, CDR1 is MNHEY and CDR2 SMNVEV (reference sequence). The CDR3 has 15 amino acids. V lost 2 bases, J lost 0 bases, and 8 bases lay in between. CDR3 region: CASSLRGTSNQPQHF. CDR3 DNA sequence: TGTGCCAGCAGTTTAAGGGGGACTAGCAATCAGCCCCAGCATTTT.

Only one count was recorded for this clone. This chain uses TRBV7-9 with TRBJ2-5, with 13 bases matching TRBD2. The germline gives CDR1 SEHNR, CDR2 FQNEAQ (reference sequence). The CDR3 contains 17 residues. The J segment lost 2 bases and the V segment lost 4 bases, leaving 7 bases of the junction unmatched. CDR3 sequence: CASSSLTSGGIQETQYF. As DNA, the CDR3 is TGTGCCAGCAGCTCATTGACTAGCGGGGGGATTCAAGAGACCCAGTACTTC.

V and J are TRBV7-2 and TRBJ2-7, with D possibly matching TRBD1 (6 bases). The CDR3 covers 13 residues. Germline V CDR1 and CDR2: SGHTA, FQGNSA. V lost 6 bases to trimming and J lost 6 bases, with 15 bases between them. This CDR3 reads CASRSGQLGEQYF. In DNA form, the CDR3 reads TGTGCCAGCAGGTCAGGACAGTTGGGCGAGCAGTACTTC.